The 27 T cell receptor beta chains below were found in one sample sequenced in a study of blood T cell repertoires in COVID-19. Sequencing was performed with immunoSEQ multiplex PCR; in TCRdb, only in-frame clones are kept and a portion is missing. This table holds 95,000 to 150,000 clones, 55% to 75% found once. Sequenced: peripheral blood. These receptors were taken from a human donor with acute or convalescent COVID-19. The donor label of this sample is uncertain.

The sample holds a few counts of this clone. The chain couples TRBV7-9 to TRBJ2-2, with 14 nucleotides matching TRBD2. The length of the CDR3 is 18 residues. V shed 5 bases, J shed 1 base, and the junction held 6 bases outside the gene matches. CDR1 is SEHNR, CDR2 FQNEAQ, per germline (reference sequence). The CDR3 sequence is CASSTKGTSGRNTGELFF. DNA of the CDR3: TGTGCCAGCAGCACCAAGGGGACTAGCGGGAGGAACACCGGGGAGCTGTTTTTT.

This chain links TRBV6-6 with TRBJ1-5; tentative D call: TRBD1 (6 bases). Per germline, CDR1 MNHNY and CDR2 SVGAGI (reference sequence). This CDR3 comprises 16 residues. V was cut by 2 bases and J by 1 base, with 12 bases left in between. CDR3 DNA sequence: TGTGCCAGCAGTTACAATCAGGGGCCGAGCAATCAGCCCCAGCATTTT. It encodes CASSYNQGPSNQPQHF.

V and J are TRBV27 and TRBJ2-6, with 9 bases fitting TRBD1. The germline V gene has CDR1 MNHEY and CDR2 SMNVEV (reference sequence). The CDR3 runs 20 residues. J gave up 1 base and V 3 bases, and 13 bases lay outside the gene matches. CDR3 in DNA: TGTGCCAGCAGTTTCGTTAGATTGGGACAGGGAGGTTCTGGGGCCAACGTCCTGACTTTC. Encoded protein: CASSFVRLGQGGSGANVLTF.

In its sample, this clone was seen once. This chain connects TRBV6-2 or TRBV6-3 to TRBJ2-1; TRBD2 agrees at 13 bases. V shed 4 bases, J shed 0 bases, and the junction held 3 bases outside the gene matches. Germline V gene sequence: CDR1 MNHEY, CDR2 SVGEGT. The CDR3 contains 17 residues. The CDR3 DNA sequence: TGTGCCAGCAGTTCCCGGACTAGCGGGGGCTCCTACAATGAGCAGTTCTTC. It codes for CASSSRTSGGSYNEQFF.

This sequence joins TRBV4-1 and TRBJ1-2; D unclear. The V and J ends lost 2 bases and 2 bases respectively, with 15 bases between them. Germline CDR1 reads MGHRA; CDR2 reads YSYEKL. This CDR3 contains 16 residues. CDR3 DNA sequence: TGCGCCAGCAGCCAATTCGAGCTGAGTCCGAACTATGGCTACACCTTC. Translated, it gives CASSQFELSPNYGYTF.

The chain joins TRBV18 to TRBJ1-3; TRBD1 matches at 8 bases. This CDR3 has 16 residues. V shed 4 bases, J shed 0 bases, and the junction held 5 bases outside the gene matches. Germline CDR1 is KGHSH and CDR2 is LQKENI. The CDR3, as DNA: TGTGCCAGCTCACTGGGGACAGGAAGCTCTGGAAACACCATATATTTT. It translates to CASSLGTGSSGNTIYF.

The chain employs TRBV7-9 and TRBJ1-1; 8 bases match TRBD1. The germline V gene encodes CDR1 SEHNR and CDR2 FQNEAQ (reference sequence). The CDR3 is made up of 14 amino acids. V trimming: 4 bases; J trimming: 5 bases; junction bases outside the gene matches: 6. The CDR3 DNA sequence: TGTGCCAGCAGCTCCGGACAGGGAACGACTGAAGCTTTCTTT. This sequence encodes CASSSGQGTTEAFF.

The DNA of the CDR3 is TGTGCCAGCAGCCAACAGGCGAGCTCTGGAAACACCATATATTTT. It yields the protein CASSQQASSGNTIYF. The V call is TRBV3-1 (or the pseudogene TRBV3-2), the J call TRBJ1-3; no clear D gene. CDR1 LGHDT and CDR2 YNNKEL come from the germline V gene (reference sequence). The CDR3 totals 15 residues. The germline V and J ends were trimmed by 2 bases and 0 bases, with 8 bases remaining between them.

The chain uses TRBV28 and TRBJ2-1; no clear D. The V and J ends lost 6 bases and 15 bases respectively, with 15 bases between them. This CDR3 comprises 11 residues. CDR1 and CDR2 (germline): MDHEN, SYDVKM. The chain's CDR3 is CASSSSVLLFF. DNA of the CDR3: TGTGCCAGCAGCTCCTCTGTCCTACTGTTCTTC.

In this sample, this clone turned up a few times. This chain joins TRBV27 and TRBJ1-1, with 10 bases identical to TRBD1. Trimming cost V 5 bases and J 5 bases; bases outside gene matches: 23. The CDR3 is 20 amino acids. Germline V gene sequence: CDR1 MNHEY, CDR2 SMNVEV (reference sequence). The CDR3 DNA follows: TGTGCCAGCAGTGGCCCCGGGACAGGGGTTTTTGGGCTACTTAGTACTGAAGCTTTCTTT. Translation: CASSGPGTGVFGLLSTEAFF.

The chain is built from TRBV12-3 or TRBV12-4 and TRBJ1-2; a possible D gene is TRBD1 (6 bases). The V gene lost 6 bases and the J gene lost 4 bases, with 12 bases spanning the gap. The length of the CDR3 is 13 residues. The CDR3 DNA reads TGTGCCAGCAGCACAGGGCCAGGCTATGGCTACACCTTC. Its translation is CASSTGPGYGYTF.

The V and J genes are TRBV11-2 and TRBJ2-3; D might be TRBD2 (7 bases). Germline V gene lookup returns CDR1 SGHAT and CDR2 FQNNGV. The V and J ends lost 4 bases and 7 bases respectively, with 24 bases between them. This CDR3 has 17 amino acids. CDR3 region: CASSSVRGALLQNTQYF. Here the CDR3 DNA reads TGTGCCAGCAGCTCCGTACGGGGGGCCCTTCTTCAAAATACGCAGTATTTT.

The gene calls are TRBV2 and TRBJ1-1; D is unresolved. This CDR3 comprises 12 residues. Germline V gene lookup returns CDR1 SNHLY and CDR2 FYNNEI. Deletions cut 3 bases from V and 5 bases from J, with 7 bases between. The CDR3 protein is CASSDPGTEAFF. DNA of the CDR3: TGTGCCAGCAGTGACCCGGGTACTGAAGCTTTCTTT.

V is TRBV7-6 and J is TRBJ2-1; 11 bases line up with TRBD2. J lost 6 bases, V lost 5 bases, and 9 bases had no gene match. The CDR3 consists of 16 residues. Germline-derived CDR1 and CDR2 are SGHVS and FNYEAQ. DNA of the CDR3: TGTGCCAGCAGCCCAGCTAGCGGGGGGCCGTCCAATGAGCAGTTCTTC. Residues: CASSPASGGPSNEQFF. Full variable domain (missing parts from reference TRBV7-6 and TRBJ2-1): GAGVSQSPRYKVTKRGQDVALRCDPISGHVSLYWYRQALGQGPEFLTYFNYEAQQDKSGLPNDRFSAERPEGSISTLTIQRTEQRDSAMYRCASSPASGGPSNEQFFGPGTRLTVL.

The V call is TRBV2, the J call TRBJ1-3; D is unresolved. V dropped 4 bases and J dropped 0 bases, with 7 bases sitting between them. Germline V lookup: CDR1 SNHLY, CDR2 FYNNEI. The length of the CDR3 is 14 residues. CDR3 residues: CASSAQYSGNTIYF. CDR3 DNA: TGTGCCAGCAGTGCGCAGTACTCTGGAAACACCATATATTTT.

V gene TRBV5-1 combines with J gene TRBJ1-1; D gene unclear. The V end was cut by 0 bases, the J end by 1 base, with 4 bases between. This CDR3 is 13 amino acids long. The V gene's germline CDR1 is SGHRS and CDR2 YFSETQ. This CDR3 reads CASSLERNTEAFF. DNA for the CDR3: TGCGCCAGCAGCTTGGAGAGGAACACTGAAGCTTTCTTT.

The rearrangement uses TRBV7-9 and TRBJ1-2; 7 nucleotides line up with TRBD1. Germline-derived CDR1 and CDR2 are SEHNR and FQNEAQ (reference sequence). The CDR3 extends over 13 amino acids. The junction had 6 bases not matched to a gene; V was cut back by 5 bases and J by 6 bases. CDR3 region: CASSRQGVDGYTF. The CDR3 region has the DNA TGTGCCAGCAGCCGACAGGGTGTGGATGGCTACACCTTC.

The gene calls are TRBV10-2 and TRBJ1-1, with 10 bases lining up with TRBD1. Trimming cost V 6 bases and J 0 bases; bases outside gene matches: 10. Germline V gene lookup returns CDR1 WSHSY and CDR2 SAAADI. The CDR3 consists of 17 residues. The CDR3 DNA reads TGCGCCAGCAGCCTCAGACAGGGGGCCGCGTTGAACACTGAAGCTTTCTTT. This sequence encodes CASSLRQGAALNTEAFF.

The V and J genes are TRBV14 and TRBJ1-2; perhaps TRBD1 as D (6 bases). Trimming cost V 0 bases and J 7 bases, with 12 bases left between them. There are 14 residues in the CDR3. Per the germline V gene, CDR1 is SGHDN and CDR2 is FVKESK. CDR3 protein: CASSQDVGRGGYTF. Here the CDR3 DNA reads TGTGCCAGCAGCCAAGATGTGGGCAGGGGTGGCTACACCTTC. Full variable domain (rest looked up from reference TRBV14 and TRBJ1-2): EAGVTQFPSHSVIEKGQTVTLRCDPISGHDNLYWYRRVMGKEIKFLLHFVKESKQDESGMPNNRFLAERTGGTYSTLKVQPAELEDSGVYFCASSQDVGRGGYTFGSGTRLTVV.

The V gene is TRBV6-6, the J gene TRBJ2-3; 8 bases align to TRBD2. The CDR3 has 15 residues. CDR1 MNHNY and CDR2 SVGAGI come from the germline V gene (reference sequence). The V and J ends lost 8 bases and 2 bases, in that order; junction bases with no gene match: 9. The CDR3 spells CASERSGGVTDTQYF. In DNA form, the CDR3 reads TGTGCCAGCGAACGCAGCGGGGGAGTCACAGATACGCAGTATTTT.

The rearrangement links TRBV19 to TRBJ2-7, with 9 bases matching TRBD1. CDR3 length: 15 amino acids. In germline, CDR1 is LNHDA, CDR2 SQIVND (reference sequence). J gave up 1 base and V 5 bases, and 6 bases lay outside the gene matches. The CDR3 loop is CASSPRTGESYEQYF. In DNA, the CDR3 is TGTGCCAGTAGTCCCAGGACAGGGGAGTCCTACGAGCAGTACTTC. Full variable domain (remainder filled in from reference TRBV19 and TRBJ2-7): DGGITQSPKYLFRKEGQNVTLSCEQNLNHDAMYWYRQDPGQGLRLIYYSQIVNDFQKGDIAEGYSVSREKKESFPLTVTSAQKNPTAFYLCASSPRTGESYEQYFGPGTRLTVT.

This clone was seen many times. V and J are TRBV5-1 and TRBJ1-5, with D maybe TRBD1 (6 bases). The ends were cut back, 1 base at V and 5 bases at J, with 13 bases in the middle. The CDR3 length is 15 residues. CDR1 is SGHRS, CDR2 YFSETQ, per germline. The CDR3 DNA sequence: TGCGCCAGCAGCTTGTCTGGGGGGGCCTATCAGCCCCAGCATTTT. Translating it yields CASSLSGGAYQPQHF.

The chain employs TRBV11-2 and TRBJ1-4; 7 bases agree with TRBD1. This CDR3 is built from 15 residues. The J segment lost 3 bases and the V segment lost 0 bases, leaving 1 base of the junction unmatched. CDR1 is SGHAT, CDR2 FQNNGV, per germline. This CDR3 is CASSLEQGSNEKLFF. The CDR3 bases are TGTGCCAGCAGCTTAGAACAGGGGTCTAATGAAAAACTGTTTTTT.

CDR3 protein: CASRRGQLAGGLLTGELFF. In DNA, the CDR3 is TGTGCCAGCAGGAGGGGTCAGCTAGCGGGGGGACTCCTCACCGGGGAGCTGTTTTTT. J is TRBJ2-2 and V is TRBV2; 11 nucleotides agree with TRBD2. CDR1 is SNHLY and CDR2 is FYNNEI in the germline V gene. With V trimmed by 6 bases and J by 4 bases, 16 bases remained unmatched. CDR3 length equals 19 residues.

As to this clone: Different DNA sequences within this sample yield the same CDR3. The rearrangement links TRBV7-3 to TRBJ2-2, with D possibly being TRBD2 (7 bases). Germline V gene sequence: CDR1 SGHTA, CDR2 FQGTGA. CDR3 length: 15 residues. The V end was cut by 1 base, the J end by 7 bases, with 13 bases between. The CDR3 spells CASSLRGGAGGELFF. For the CDR3, the DNA is TGTGCCAGCAGCTTAAGGGGGGGGGCTGGCGGGGAGCTGTTTTTT.

This clone came up many times. The rearrangement joins TRBV19 to TRBJ2-5; 9 bases match TRBD2. The junction had 9 bases not matched to a gene; V was cut back by 5 bases and J by 2 bases. This CDR3 has 16 amino acids. Germline V gives CDR1 LNHDA, CDR2 SQIVND (reference sequence). The CDR3 is CASSSRLAVKQETQYF. As DNA, the CDR3 is TGTGCCAGTAGTTCACGACTAGCGGTAAAACAAGAGACCCAGTACTTC.

The J gene is TRBJ2-7, the V gene TRBV10-3, with TRBD1 matching 9 bases. The germline gives CDR1 ENHRY, CDR2 SYGVKD. V dropped 4 bases and J dropped 9; count of bases not matched to a gene: 7. CDR3 length: 13 amino acids. CDR3 residues: CAISGTGESRQYF. In DNA, the CDR3 is TGTGCCATCAGTGGGACAGGGGAATCGAGGCAGTACTTC.